The 13 T cell receptor beta chains presented below share a single source sample, sequenced in a study of Graves' ophthalmopathy and Graves' hyperthyroidism. Researchers took RNA transcripts and amplified TCR beta CDR3 regions from them. Second-round multiplex PCR came after first-round RT-PCR with HTBI primers. TCRdb analysed the multiplex PCR reads with MiXCR anew, one entry per CDR3 protein. This sample has 650,000 to 900,000 distinct CDR3 sequences, with 40% found just once. Sequencing input: peripheral blood. The receptor set was obtained from an adult man with Graves' ophthalmopathy.

This chain uses TRBV7-2 with TRBJ1-2; TRBD1 is a possible D gene (5 bases). The germline V gene has CDR1 SGHTA and CDR2 FQGNSA. This CDR3 has 16 residues. Trimming took 3 bases from V and 2 from J, leaving 16 bases between them. In nucleotides, the CDR3 is TGTGCCAGCAGCTTGGTCGGGGGAATAGGAAACTATGGCTACACCTTC. Translated: CASSLVGGIGNYGYTF.

Concerning this clonotype: Relative to the germline gene, one junction end is altered; a read error may explain this. The rearrangement joins TRBV25-1 to TRBJ1-3; D is undetermined. Germline assignment: CDR1 MGHDK and CDR2 SYGVNS. CDR3 size: 12 residues. This CDR3 is CASKGTGNTIYF. CDR3 DNA sequence: TGTGCTAGCAAAGGGACTGGAAACACCATATATTTT.

Comments on this clonotype: One end of the junction fails to match germline, which may point to a read error. The CDR3 DNA is TGTGCCAGCAGTGTAGCACAGGGGGGGGGCGCGGGGGGCTACACCTTC. Protein: CASSVAQGGGAGGYTF. The chain employs TRBV10-3 and TRBJ1-2; 8 nucleotides align to TRBD1. CDR1 and CDR2 from the germline V gene are ENHRY and SYGVKD. This CDR3 has 16 amino acids.

A few counts support this clonotype. The chain uses TRBV7-3 and TRBJ1-6; D possibly corresponds to TRBD1 (6 bases). The CDR3 is 14 residues long. V lost 6 bases and J lost 6, with 12 bases in between. Germline CDR1 and CDR2: SGHTA and FQGTGA. CDR3 sequence reads: CASRTGTPNSPLHF. CDR3 DNA: TGTGCCAGCAGGACCGGGACACCTAATTCACCCCTCCACTTT.

This clonotype was counted a single time. The chain couples TRBV7-9 to TRBJ2-2, with TRBD1 matching over 9 bases. The CDR3 contains 15 residues. The V segment lost 6 bases and the J segment 4 bases; nucleotides outside the gene matches: 6. Germline CDR1 is SEHNR and CDR2 is FQNEAQ (reference sequence). CDR3 residues: CASSARTGVTGELFF. CDR3 nucleotide sequence: TGTGCCAGCAGTGCCAGGACAGGGGTCACCGGGGAGCTGTTTTTT.

This chain uses TRBV29-1 with TRBJ2-7; D is possibly TRBD2 (5 bases). This CDR3 has 14 residues. CDR1 and CDR2 (germline): SQVTM, ANQGSEA. Trimming pared 4 bases from V and 6 bases from J, leaving 19 bases between. This chain's CDR3 is CSVALRTGESEQYF. CDR3 nucleotide sequence: TGCAGCGTTGCTCTAAGGACTGGAGAGAGCGAGCAGTACTTC.

The chain joins TRBV25-1 to TRBJ1-2, with TRBD1 matching 8 bases. CDR1 MGHDK and CDR2 SYGVNS come from the germline V gene. The CDR3 consists of 13 residues. With V trimmed by 5 bases and J by 8 bases, 7 bases remained unmatched. The CDR3 nucleotides are TGTGCCAGCAGTTTTCCAGGGGGCGAAGGCTACACCTTC. Translating gives CASSFPGGEGYTF.

In its sample, this clonotype was seen a few times. The chain joins TRBV19 to TRBJ2-2; D uncertain. CDR1 is LNHDA, CDR2 SQIVND, per germline (reference sequence). Trimming removed 3 bases at V and 1 base at J, with 6 bases between. The CDR3 contains 14 residues. The CDR3 region has the DNA TGTGCCAGTAGTATCGATCGGAACACCGGGGAGCTGTTTTTT. The encoded protein is CASSIDRNTGELFF.

The chain carries TRBV2 and TRBJ1-1; D is unresolved. The CDR3 spans 15 residues. V gave up 6 bases and J gave up 1 base, with 15 bases separating them. CDR1 and CDR2 from the germline V gene are SNHLY and FYNNEI. CDR3 coding DNA: TGTGCCAGCAGCCAAGGCCCGACATCGAACACTGAAGCTTTCTTT. Translated: CASSQGPTSNTEAFF.

The sample holds a few counts of this clonotype. This sequence joins TRBV5-1 and TRBJ2-6; TRBD1 aligns across 10 bases. The germline V gene encodes CDR1 SGHRS and CDR2 YFSETQ. The CDR3 has 21 residues. The V and J ends lost 4 bases and 0 bases, in that order; junction bases with no gene match: 16. The DNA of the CDR3 is TGCGCCAGCAGCACCAACCTCCGAAGGACAGGGGGTAACTCTGGGGCCAACGTCCTGACTTTC. Translation gives CASSTNLRRTGGNSGANVLTF.

The chain joins TRBV4-1 to TRBJ2-7, with 8 nucleotides matching TRBD1. This CDR3 spans 16 amino acids. The V gene's germline CDR1 is MGHRA and CDR2 YSYEKL. J lost 4 bases, V lost 1 base, and 9 bases had no gene match. CDR3 residues: CASSQGVGQGGYEQYF. The CDR3 DNA is TGCGCCAGCAGCCAAGGGGTAGGACAGGGTGGGTACGAGCAGTACTTC.

The genes are TRBV2 and TRBJ1-2; D is unclear. Germline V CDR1 and CDR2: SNHLY, FYNNEI. This CDR3 region has 11 residues. The CDR3 reads CASWSYYGYTF. The CDR3 DNA follows: TGTGCTAGTTGGAGTTACTATGGCTACACCTTC.

A few counts support this clonotype. The chain uses TRBV11-2 and TRBJ2-3, with TRBD2 identical over 11 bases. The V gene end was trimmed by 3 bases and the J gene end by 4 bases; junction bases not matched to a gene: 0. Germline V CDR1 and CDR2: SGHAT, FQNNGV. This CDR3 comprises 14 residues. CDR3 protein: CASSLTSGADTQYF. As DNA, the CDR3 is TGTGCCAGCAGCTTGACTAGCGGGGCAGATACGCAGTATTTT.